This T cell receptor (beta chain) was observed in a study of breast tumors, draining lymph nodes, adjacent tissues. Study-wide points: Data fit most tumor T cells coming from lymph node, expanding in tumor. Data only fit, rather than demonstrated, lymph node origin of most tumor T cells.

The J segment lost 0 bases and the V segment lost 6 bases, leaving 5 bases of the junction unmatched. The CDR3 extends over 14 amino acids. CDR1 is PRHDT and CDR2 is FYEKMQ in the germline V gene (reference sequence). TCRdb ran MiXCR on the multiplex PCR reads and lists one entry per CDR3 protein. Of some 65,000 distinct CDR3 sequences detected, approximately 40% appear once; the ten largest clones hold around 8%. This clonotype was counted at least ten times. Its antigen is unknown. The chain employs TRBV13 and TRBJ2-7; 7 bases align to TRBD1. The TCR comes from a female donor with breast cancer. Some clones in this sample may be carry-over from other donors' samples. The source material was breast tumor tissue. CDR3 in DNA: TGTGCCAGCAGACACAGGGGCGGCTCCTACGAGCAGTACTTC. Amino acids: CASRHRGGSYEQYF.